This T cell receptor beta chain comes out of a study of radiotherapy plus CTLA-4 blockade in lung cancer. TCRdb's copy holds only in-frame clones and misses some; the assay was immunoSEQ multiplex PCR. The data hold around 100,000 clones, with roughly four fifths observed a single time. This clone was seen just once. V gave up 8 bases and J gave up 6 bases; unmatched junction bases: 5. The germline gives CDR1 SNHLY, CDR2 FYNNEI. This CDR3 comprises 14 residues. The clonotype comes from a human donor with non-small cell lung cancer that progressed on radiotherapy plus ipilimumab. Some clones in this sample may be carry-over from other donors' samples. The chain recombines TRBV2 with TRBJ1-6; 9 nucleotides match TRBD1. Here the sequenced sample was peripheral blood, taken from a patient treated with radiotherapy plus ipilimumab. Here the CDR3 reads CASLGQGLNSPLHF. In DNA, the CDR3 is TGTGCCAGCCTGGGACAGGGCCTTAATTCACCCCTCCACTTT.